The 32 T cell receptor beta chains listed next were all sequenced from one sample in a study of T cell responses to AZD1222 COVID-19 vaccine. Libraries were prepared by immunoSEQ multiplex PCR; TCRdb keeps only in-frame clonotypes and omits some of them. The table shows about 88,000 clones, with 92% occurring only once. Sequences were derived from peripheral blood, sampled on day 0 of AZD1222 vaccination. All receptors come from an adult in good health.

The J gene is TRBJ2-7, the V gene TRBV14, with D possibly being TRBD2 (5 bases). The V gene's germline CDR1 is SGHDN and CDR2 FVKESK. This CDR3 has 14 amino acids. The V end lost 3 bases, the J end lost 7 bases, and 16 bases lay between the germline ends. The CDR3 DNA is TGTGCCAGCAGCCAGTCAGTGTGGACGGGAGAGCAGTACTTC. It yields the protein CASSQSVWTGEQYF.

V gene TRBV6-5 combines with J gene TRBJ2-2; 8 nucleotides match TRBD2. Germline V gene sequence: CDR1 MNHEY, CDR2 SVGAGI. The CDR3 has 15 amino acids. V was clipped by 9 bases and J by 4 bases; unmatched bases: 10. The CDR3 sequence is CASSTSGSGTGELFF. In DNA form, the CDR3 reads TGTGCCAGTTCTACTAGCGGATCGGGCACCGGGGAGCTGTTTTTT.

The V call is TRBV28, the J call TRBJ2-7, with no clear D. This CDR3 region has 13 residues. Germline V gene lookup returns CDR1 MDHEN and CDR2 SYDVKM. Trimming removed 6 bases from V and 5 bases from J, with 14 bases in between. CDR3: CASRSPWGNEQYF. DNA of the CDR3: TGTGCCAGCAGATCCCCCTGGGGAAACGAGCAGTACTTC.

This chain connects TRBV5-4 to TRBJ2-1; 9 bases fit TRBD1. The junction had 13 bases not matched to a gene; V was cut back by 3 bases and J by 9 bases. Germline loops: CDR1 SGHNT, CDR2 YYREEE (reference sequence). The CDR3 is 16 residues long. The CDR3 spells CASSSYRDREDGEQFF. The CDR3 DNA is TGTGCCAGCAGCTCCTACCGGGACAGGGAAGACGGTGAGCAGTTCTTC.

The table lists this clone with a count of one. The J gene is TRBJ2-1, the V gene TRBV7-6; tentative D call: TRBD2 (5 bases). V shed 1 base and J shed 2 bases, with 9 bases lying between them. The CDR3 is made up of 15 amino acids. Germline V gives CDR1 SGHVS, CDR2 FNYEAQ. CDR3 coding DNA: TGTGCCAGCAGCTTAGTTAGCGACACCTACAATGAGCAGTTCTTC. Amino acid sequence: CASSLVSDTYNEQFF.

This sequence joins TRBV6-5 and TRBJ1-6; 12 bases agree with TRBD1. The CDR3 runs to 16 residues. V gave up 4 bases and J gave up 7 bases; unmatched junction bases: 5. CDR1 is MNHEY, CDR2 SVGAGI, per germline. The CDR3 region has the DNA TGTGCCAGCAGTTTGGGACAGGGGGCGGGGAATTCACCCCTCCACTTT. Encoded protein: CASSLGQGAGNSPLHF.

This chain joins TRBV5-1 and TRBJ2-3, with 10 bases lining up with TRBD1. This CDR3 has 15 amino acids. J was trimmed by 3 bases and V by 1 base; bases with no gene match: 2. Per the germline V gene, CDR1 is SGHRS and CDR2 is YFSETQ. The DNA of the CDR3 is TGCGCCAGCAGCTTGTGGGGACAGGGGACAGATACGCAGTATTTT. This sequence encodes CASSLWGQGTDTQYF.

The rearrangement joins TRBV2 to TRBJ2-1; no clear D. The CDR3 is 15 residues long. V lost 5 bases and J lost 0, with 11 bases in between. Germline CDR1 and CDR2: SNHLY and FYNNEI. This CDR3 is CASSLYLPSYNEQFF. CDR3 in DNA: TGTGCCAGCAGTCTTTACCTCCCCTCCTACAATGAGCAGTTCTTC.

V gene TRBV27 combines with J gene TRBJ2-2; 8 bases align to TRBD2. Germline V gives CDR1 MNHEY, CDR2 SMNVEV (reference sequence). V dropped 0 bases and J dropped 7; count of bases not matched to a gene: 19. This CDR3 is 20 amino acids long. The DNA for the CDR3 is TGTGCCAGCAGTTTATCGGGCCTAGCGGGCGAGTACACCGGGGGCGGGGAGCTGTTTTTT. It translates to CASSLSGLAGEYTGGGELFF.

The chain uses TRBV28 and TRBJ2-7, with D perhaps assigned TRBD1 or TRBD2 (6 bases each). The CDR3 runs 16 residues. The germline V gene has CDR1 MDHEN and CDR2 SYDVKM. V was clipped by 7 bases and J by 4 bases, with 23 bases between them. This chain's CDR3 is CASKGQQGLRAYEQYF. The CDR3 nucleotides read TGTGCCAGCAAGGGACAACAGGGACTTAGGGCGTACGAGCAGTACTTC.

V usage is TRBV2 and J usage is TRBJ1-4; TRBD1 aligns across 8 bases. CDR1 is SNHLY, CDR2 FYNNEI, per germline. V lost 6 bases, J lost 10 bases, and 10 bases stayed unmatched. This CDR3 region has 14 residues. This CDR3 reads CASRGTTGAAKLFF. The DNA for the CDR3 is TGTGCCAGCAGGGGCACGACAGGGGCCGCAAAACTGTTTTTT.

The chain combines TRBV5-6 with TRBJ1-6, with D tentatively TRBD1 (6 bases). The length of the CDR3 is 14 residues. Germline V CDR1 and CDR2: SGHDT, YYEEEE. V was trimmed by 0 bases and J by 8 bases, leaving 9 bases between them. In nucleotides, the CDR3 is TGTGCCAGCAGCTTGGCCAGGGGTGATTCACCCCTCCACTTT. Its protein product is CASSLARGDSPLHF.

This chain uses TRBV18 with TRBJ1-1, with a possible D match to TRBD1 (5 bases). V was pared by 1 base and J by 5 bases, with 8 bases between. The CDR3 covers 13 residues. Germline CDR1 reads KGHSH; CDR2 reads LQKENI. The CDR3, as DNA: TGTGCCAGCTCACCACTGGAGGGGACTGAAGCTTTCTTT. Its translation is CASSPLEGTEAFF.

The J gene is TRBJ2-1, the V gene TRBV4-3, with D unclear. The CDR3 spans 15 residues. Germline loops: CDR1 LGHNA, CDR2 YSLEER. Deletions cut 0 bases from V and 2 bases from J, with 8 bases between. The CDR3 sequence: CASSQDPLPYNEQFF. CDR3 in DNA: TGCGCCAGCAGCCAAGATCCCCTACCCTACAATGAGCAGTTCTTC.

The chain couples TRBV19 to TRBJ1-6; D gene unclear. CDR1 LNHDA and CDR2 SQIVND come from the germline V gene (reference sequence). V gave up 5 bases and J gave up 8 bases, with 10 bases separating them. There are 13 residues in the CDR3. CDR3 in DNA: TGTGCCAGTAGTGCGAAGGGTGATTCACCCCTCCACTTT. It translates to CASSAKGDSPLHF. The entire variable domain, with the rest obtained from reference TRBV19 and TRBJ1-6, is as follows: DGGITQSPKYLFRKEGQNVTLSCEQNLNHDAMYWYRQDPGQGLRLIYYSQIVNDFQKGDIAEGYSVSREKKESFPLTVTSAQKNPTAFYLCASSAKGDSPLHFGNGTRLTVT.

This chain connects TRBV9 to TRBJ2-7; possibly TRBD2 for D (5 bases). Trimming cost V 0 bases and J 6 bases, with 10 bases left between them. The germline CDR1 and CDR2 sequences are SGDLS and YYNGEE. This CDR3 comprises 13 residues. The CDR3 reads CASSVAGRGEQYF. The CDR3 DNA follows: TGTGCCAGCAGCGTAGCGGGAAGAGGCGAGCAGTACTTC.

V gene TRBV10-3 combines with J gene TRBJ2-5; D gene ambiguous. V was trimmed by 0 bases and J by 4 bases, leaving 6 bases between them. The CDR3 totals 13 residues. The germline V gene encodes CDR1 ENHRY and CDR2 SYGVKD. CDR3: CAISESTRETQYF. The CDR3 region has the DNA TGTGCCATCAGTGAGTCGACCCGAGAGACCCAGTACTTC.

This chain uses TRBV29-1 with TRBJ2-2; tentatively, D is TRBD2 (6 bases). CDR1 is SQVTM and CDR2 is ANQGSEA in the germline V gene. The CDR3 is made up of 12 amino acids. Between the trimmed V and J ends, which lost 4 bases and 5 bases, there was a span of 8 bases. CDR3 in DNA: TGCAGCGTTGCGGAGGGGACCGGGGAGCTGTTTTTT. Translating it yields CSVAEGTGELFF.

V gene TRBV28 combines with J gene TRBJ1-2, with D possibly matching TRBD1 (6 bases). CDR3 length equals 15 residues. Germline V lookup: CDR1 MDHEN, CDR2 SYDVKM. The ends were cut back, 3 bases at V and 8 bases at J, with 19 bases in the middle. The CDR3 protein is CASSLVQGLFSGYTF. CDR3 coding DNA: TGTGCCAGCAGTTTGGTCCAGGGGTTGTTTTCCGGCTACACCTTC.

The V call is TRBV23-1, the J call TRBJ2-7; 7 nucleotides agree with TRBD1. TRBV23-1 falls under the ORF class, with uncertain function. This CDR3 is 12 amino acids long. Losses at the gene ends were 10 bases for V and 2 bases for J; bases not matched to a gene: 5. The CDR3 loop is CAIEGATYEQYF. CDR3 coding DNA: TGCGCCATAGAGGGGGCCACCTACGAGCAGTACTTC.

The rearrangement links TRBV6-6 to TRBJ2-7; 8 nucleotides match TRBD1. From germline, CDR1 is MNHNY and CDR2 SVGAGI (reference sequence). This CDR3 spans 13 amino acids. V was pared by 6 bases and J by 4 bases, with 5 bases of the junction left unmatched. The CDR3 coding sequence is TGTGCCAGCAGCACCAGGGGGCTATACGAGCAGTACTTC. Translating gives CASSTRGLYEQYF.

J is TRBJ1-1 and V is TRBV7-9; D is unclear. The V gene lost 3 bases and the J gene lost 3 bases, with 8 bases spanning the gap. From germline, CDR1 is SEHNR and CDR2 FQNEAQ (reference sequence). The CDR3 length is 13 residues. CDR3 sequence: CASSFRGYTEAFF. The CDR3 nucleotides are TGTGCCAGCAGCTTTAGAGGGTACACTGAAGCTTTCTTT.

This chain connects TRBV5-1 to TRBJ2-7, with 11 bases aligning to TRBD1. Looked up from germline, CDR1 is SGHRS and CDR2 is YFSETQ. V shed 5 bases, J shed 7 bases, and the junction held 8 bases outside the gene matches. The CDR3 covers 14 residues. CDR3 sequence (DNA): TGCGCCAGCAGGGAGGGACAGGGGGTTCGGGAGCAGTACTTC. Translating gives CASREGQGVREQYF.

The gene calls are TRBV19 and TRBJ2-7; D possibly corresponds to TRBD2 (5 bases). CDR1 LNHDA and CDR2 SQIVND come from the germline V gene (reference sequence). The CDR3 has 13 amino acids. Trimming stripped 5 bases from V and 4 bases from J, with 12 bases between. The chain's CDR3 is CASSYGGTYEQYF. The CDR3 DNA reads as TGTGCCAGTAGTTATGGAGGAACGTACGAGCAGTACTTC. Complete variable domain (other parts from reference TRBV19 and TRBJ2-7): DGGITQSPKYLFRKEGQNVTLSCEQNLNHDAMYWYRQDPGQGLRLIYYSQIVNDFQKGDIAEGYSVSREKKESFPLTVTSAQKNPTAFYLCASSYGGTYEQYFGPGTRLTVT.

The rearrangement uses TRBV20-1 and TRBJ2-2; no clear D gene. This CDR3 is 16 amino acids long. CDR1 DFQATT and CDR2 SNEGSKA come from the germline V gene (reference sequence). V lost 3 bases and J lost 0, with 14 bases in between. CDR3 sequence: CSASKGPYTNTGELFF. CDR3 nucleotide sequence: TGCAGTGCTAGTAAAGGACCTTATACGAACACCGGGGAGCTGTTTTTT.

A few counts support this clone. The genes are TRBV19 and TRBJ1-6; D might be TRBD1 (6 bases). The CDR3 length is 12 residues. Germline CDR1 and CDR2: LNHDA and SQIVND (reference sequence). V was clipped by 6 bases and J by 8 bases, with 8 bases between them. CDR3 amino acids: CASSRGHSPLHF. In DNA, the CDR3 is TGTGCCAGTAGCAGGGGTCATTCACCCCTCCACTTT.

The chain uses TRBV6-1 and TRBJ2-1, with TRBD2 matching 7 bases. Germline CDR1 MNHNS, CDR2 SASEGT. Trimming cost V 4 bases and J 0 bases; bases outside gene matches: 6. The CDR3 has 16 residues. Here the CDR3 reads CASSGWGGTSYNEQFF. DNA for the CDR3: TGTGCCAGCAGTGGGTGGGGGGGGACCTCCTACAATGAGCAGTTCTTC.

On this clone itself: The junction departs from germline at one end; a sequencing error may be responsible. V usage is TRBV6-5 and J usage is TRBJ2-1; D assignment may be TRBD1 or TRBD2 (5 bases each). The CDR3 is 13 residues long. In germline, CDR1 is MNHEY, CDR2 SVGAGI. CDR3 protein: CASSYSLGEPAIF. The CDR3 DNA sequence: TGTGCCAGCAGTTACTCCCTGGGGGAGCCCGCGATCTTC.

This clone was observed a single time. The CDR3 sequence is CSASSLNTEAFF. CDR3 nucleotides: TGCAGTGCTAGTTCTCTGAACACTGAAGCTTTCTTT. The chain links TRBV20-1 to TRBJ1-1; no firm D call. The CDR3 covers 12 residues. Trimming shortened V by 3 bases and J by 0 bases, and 5 bases separated the two germline ends. Germline V lookup: CDR1 DFQATT, CDR2 SNEGSKA (reference sequence).

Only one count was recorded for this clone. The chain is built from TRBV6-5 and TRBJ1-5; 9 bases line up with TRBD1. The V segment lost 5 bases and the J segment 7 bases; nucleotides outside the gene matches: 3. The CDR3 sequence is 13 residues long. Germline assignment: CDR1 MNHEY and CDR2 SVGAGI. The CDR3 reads CASSRQGGQPQHF. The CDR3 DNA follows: TGTGCCAGCAGTCGACAGGGGGGACAGCCCCAGCATTTT.

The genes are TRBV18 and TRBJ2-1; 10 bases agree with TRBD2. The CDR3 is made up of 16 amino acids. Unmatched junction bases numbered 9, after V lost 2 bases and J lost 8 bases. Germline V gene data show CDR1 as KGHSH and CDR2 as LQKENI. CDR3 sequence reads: CASSPGASGSRDEQFF. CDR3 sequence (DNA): TGTGCCAGCTCACCAGGGGCTAGCGGGAGTCGTGATGAGCAGTTCTTC.

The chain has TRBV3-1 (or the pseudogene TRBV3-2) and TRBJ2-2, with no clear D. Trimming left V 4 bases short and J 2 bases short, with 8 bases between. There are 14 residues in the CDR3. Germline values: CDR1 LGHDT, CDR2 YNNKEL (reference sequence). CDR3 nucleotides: TGTGCCAGCAGCCGCCCCGATAACACCGGGGAGCTGTTTTTT. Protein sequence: CASSRPDNTGELFF.